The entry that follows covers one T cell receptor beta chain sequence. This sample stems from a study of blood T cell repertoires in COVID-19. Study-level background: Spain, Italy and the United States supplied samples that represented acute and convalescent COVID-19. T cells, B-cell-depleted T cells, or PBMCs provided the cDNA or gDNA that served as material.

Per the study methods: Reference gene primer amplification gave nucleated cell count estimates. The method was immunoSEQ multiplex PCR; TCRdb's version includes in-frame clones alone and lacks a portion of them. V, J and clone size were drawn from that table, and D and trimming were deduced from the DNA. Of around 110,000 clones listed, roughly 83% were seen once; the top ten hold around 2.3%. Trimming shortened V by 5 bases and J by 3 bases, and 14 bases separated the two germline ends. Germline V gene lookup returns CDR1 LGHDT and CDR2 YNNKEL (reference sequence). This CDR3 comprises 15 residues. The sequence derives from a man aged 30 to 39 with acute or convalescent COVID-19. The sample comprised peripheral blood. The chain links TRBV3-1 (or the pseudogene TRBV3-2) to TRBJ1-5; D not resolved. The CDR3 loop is CASSANGVTNQPQHF. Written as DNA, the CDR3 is TGTGCCAGCAGCGCGAACGGGGTTACCAATCAGCCCCAGCATTTT.